A selection of T cell receptor beta chains follows, all from one sample in a study of cytomegalovirus exposure and HLA in healthy donors. The table came from immunoSEQ multiplex PCR; TCRdb's copy has only in-frame clones and leaves some out. The sample has about 200,000 clones, 75% to 90% seen once. The specimen sequenced was PBMCs. These receptors were obtained from a woman between 45 and 65 years old in good health and CMV-seropositive. The CDR3 runs from the conserved cysteine through the conserved F or W.

V gene	J gene	CDR3 length	CDR3 protein
TRBV6-6	TRBJ2-7	15	CASKAPSGGGYEQYF
TRBV2	TRBJ2-3	14	CASTRTGRTDTQYF
TRBV9	TRBJ2-3	14	CASSVARRGDTQYF
TRBV27	TRBJ2-7	15	CASSLWPSRRGEQYF
TRBV15	TRBJ2-7	17	CATSSPTGSGPLHEQYF
TRBV5-1	TRBJ2-3	14	CASRGSGSTDTQYF
TRBV9	TRBJ2-3	13	CASSPQSGDTQYF
TRBV6-6	TRBJ1-4	14	CASRRRGQGEKLFF
TRBV6-5	TRBJ1-1	14	CASSSGGGDTEAFF
TRBV5-1	TRBJ2-2	14	CASSLTGNAGELFF
TRBV27	TRBJ2-1	15	CASSLSSGGANEQFF
TRBV2	TRBJ1-1	14	CASNLIGGNTEAFF
TRBV5-6	TRBJ1-3	14	CASSLWEAGNTIYF
TRBV28	TRBJ2-7	14	CASSPGTGSYEQYF
TRBV28	TRBJ2-7	17	CASSSLSLSGRASEQYF
TRBV19	TRBJ1-1	13	CASRWEVDTEAFF
TRBV2	TRBJ2-3	15	CASSFRGESTDTQYF
TRBV9	TRBJ2-7	15	CASSVASGRQDEQYF